This T cell receptor (beta chain) emerged from a study of OX40 agonist ivuxolimab in advanced cancers. Study background: Around 40% of patients had received prior checkpoint inhibitor therapy.

In regard to this clone: Its matching antigen is unknown.

J was trimmed by 2 bases and V by 4 bases; bases with no gene match: 5. In germline, CDR1 is SGHRS, CDR2 YFSETQ. This CDR3 spans 16 amino acids. Repertoires were generated with immunoSEQ multiplex PCR, while TCRdb's copy carries only in-frame clones and drops some. The sample consists of some 44,000 clones, 80% of them appearing once. Study outcomes and limitations: No determination was made of the antigen specificity of the expanded peripheral T cells. At doses 0.1 to 3.0 mg/kg, CD4+ and CD8+ clones expanded. People who partly responded at 0.1-3.0 mg/kg had some of the least clonal expansion seen.

This specimen was CD4+ or CD8+ T cells sorted from blood, taken in a trial of the OX40 agonist ivuxolimab. The chain joins TRBV5-1 to TRBJ2-7; 14 positions match TRBD2. This receptor was identified in an adult with an advanced solid tumor such as melanoma, head and neck, liver or kidney cancer. CDR3 coding DNA: TGCGCCAGCAGCCAGGGACTAGCGGGGGCAACCTACGAGCAGTACTTC. Protein product: CASSQGLAGATYEQYF.